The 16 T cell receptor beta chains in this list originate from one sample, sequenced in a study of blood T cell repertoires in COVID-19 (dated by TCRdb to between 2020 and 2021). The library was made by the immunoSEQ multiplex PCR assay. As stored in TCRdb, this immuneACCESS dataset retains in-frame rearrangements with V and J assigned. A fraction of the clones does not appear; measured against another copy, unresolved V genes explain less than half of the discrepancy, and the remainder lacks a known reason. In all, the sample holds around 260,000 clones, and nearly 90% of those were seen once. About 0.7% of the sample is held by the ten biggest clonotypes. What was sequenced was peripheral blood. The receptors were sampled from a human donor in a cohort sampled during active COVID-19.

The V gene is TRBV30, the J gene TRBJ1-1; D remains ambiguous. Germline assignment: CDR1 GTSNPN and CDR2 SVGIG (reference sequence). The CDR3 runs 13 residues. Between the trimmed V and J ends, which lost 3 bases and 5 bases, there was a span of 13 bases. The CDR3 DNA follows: TGTGCCTGGAGCGCGGTCCCTAGGACTGAAGCTTTCTTT. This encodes CAWSAVPRTEAFF. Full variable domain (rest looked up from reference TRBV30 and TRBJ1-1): SQTIHQWPATLVQPVGSPLSLECTVEGTSNPNLYWYRQAAGRGLQLLFYSVGIGQISSEVPQNLSASRPQDRQFILSSKKLLLSDSGFYLCAWSAVPRTEAFFGQGTRLTVV.

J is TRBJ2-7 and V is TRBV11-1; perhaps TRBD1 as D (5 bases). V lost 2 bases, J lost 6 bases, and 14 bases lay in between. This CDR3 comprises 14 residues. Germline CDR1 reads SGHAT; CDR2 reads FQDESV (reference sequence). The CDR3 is CASSLLRVRSEQYF. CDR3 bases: TGTGCCAGCAGCTTACTCAGGGTTAGAAGCGAGCAGTACTTC.

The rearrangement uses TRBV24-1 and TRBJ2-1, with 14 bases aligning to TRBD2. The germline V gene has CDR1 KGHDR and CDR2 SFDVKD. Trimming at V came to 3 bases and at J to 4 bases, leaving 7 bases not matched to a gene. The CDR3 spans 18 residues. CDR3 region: CATSDRGLAGVGYNEQFF. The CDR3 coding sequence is TGTGCCACCAGTGATCGGGGACTAGCGGGAGTGGGGTACAATGAGCAGTTCTTC.

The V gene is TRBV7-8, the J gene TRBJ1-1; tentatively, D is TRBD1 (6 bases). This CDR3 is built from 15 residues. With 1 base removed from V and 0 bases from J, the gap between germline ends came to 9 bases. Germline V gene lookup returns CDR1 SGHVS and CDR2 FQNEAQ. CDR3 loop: CASSLVGDMNTEAFF. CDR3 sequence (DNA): TGTGCCAGCAGCTTAGTGGGGGACATGAACACTGAAGCTTTCTTT. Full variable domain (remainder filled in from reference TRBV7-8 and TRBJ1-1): GAGVSQSPRYKVAKRGQDVALRCDPISGHVSLFWYQQALGQGPEFLTYFQNEAQLDKSGLPSDRFFAERPEGSVSTLKIQRTQQEDSAVYLCASSLVGDMNTEAFFGQGTRLTVV.

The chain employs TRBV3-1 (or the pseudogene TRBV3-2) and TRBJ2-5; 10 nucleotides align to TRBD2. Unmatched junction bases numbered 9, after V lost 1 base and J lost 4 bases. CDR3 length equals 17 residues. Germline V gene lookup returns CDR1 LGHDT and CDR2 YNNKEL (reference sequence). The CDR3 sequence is CASSQGVLAGAGETQYF. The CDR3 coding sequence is TGTGCCAGCAGCCAAGGGGTCCTAGCGGGGGCAGGAGAGACCCAGTACTTC.

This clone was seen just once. CDR3 loop: CSASGALSTGELFF. The CDR3 coding sequence is TGCAGTGCTAGTGGGGCGTTGAGCACCGGGGAGCTGTTTTTT. V is TRBV20-1 and J is TRBJ2-2, with D possibly TRBD1 on 5 matching bases. Trimming took off 3 bases at V and 4 bases at J, with 12 bases between the two ends. This CDR3 spans 14 amino acids. Germline lookup yields CDR1 DFQATT and CDR2 SNEGSKA (reference sequence).

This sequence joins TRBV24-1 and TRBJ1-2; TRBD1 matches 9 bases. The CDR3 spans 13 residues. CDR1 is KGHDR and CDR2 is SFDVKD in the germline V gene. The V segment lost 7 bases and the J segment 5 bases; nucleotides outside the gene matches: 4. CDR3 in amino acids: CATSGTGMYGYTF. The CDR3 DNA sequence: TGTGCCACCAGCGGGACAGGGATGTATGGCTACACCTTC.

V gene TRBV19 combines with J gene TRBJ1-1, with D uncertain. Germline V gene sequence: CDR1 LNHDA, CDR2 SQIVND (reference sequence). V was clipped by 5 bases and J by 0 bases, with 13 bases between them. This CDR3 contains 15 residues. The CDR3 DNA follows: TGTGCCAGTAGTGTCAGGACGGGGATGAACACTGAAGCTTTCTTT. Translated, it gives CASSVRTGMNTEAFF. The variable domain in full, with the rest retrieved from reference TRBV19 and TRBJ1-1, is DGGITQSPKYLFRKEGQNVTLSCEQNLNHDAMYWYRQDPGQGLRLIYYSQIVNDFQKGDIAEGYSVSREKKESFPLTVTSAQKNPTAFYLCASSVRTGMNTEAFFGQGTRLTVV.

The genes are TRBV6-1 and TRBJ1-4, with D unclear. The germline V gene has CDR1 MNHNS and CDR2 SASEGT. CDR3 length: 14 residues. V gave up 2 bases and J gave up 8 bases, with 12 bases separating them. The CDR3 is CASSESPVREKLFF. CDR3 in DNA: TGTGCCAGCAGTGAATCCCCGGTTAGAGAAAAACTGTTTTTT.

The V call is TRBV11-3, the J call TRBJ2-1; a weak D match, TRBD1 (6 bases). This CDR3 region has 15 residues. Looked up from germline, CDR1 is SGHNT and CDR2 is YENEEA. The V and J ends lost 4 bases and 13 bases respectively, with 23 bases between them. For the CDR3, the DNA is TGTGCCAGCAGCTCGGACAGCTCCGGCTACACCGAACAGTTCTTC. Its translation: CASSSDSSGYTEQFF.

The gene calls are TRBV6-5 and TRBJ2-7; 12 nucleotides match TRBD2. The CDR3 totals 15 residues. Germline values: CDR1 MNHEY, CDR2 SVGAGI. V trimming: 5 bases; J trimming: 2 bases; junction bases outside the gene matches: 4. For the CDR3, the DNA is TGTGCCAGCAGTCGGCTAGCGGGAGGGACCTACGAGCAGTACTTC. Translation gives CASSRLAGGTYEQYF.

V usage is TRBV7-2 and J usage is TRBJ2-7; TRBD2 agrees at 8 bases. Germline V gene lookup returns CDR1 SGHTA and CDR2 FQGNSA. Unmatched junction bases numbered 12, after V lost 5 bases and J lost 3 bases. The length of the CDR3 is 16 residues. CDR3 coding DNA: TGTGCCAGCAGCCTAGGCGTAGCGGGAATCTTCTACGAGCAGTACTTC. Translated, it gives CASSLGVAGIFYEQYF.

The chain's CDR3 is CASSRPKGGLSYGYTF. In nucleotides, the CDR3 is TGTGCCAGCAGCCGTCCGAAGGGGGGGCTCTCCTATGGCTACACCTTC. The chain employs TRBV28 and TRBJ1-2, with D perhaps TRBD1 (6 bases). Trimming took off 6 bases at V and 4 bases at J, with 21 bases between the two ends. Looked up from germline, CDR1 is MDHEN and CDR2 is SYDVKM. The CDR3 spans 16 residues.

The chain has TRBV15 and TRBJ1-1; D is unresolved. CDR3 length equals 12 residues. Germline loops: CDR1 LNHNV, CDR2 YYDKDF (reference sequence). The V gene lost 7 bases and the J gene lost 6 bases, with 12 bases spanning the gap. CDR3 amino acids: CATTGEFPEAFF. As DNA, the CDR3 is TGTGCCACCACAGGTGAATTTCCTGAAGCTTTCTTT.

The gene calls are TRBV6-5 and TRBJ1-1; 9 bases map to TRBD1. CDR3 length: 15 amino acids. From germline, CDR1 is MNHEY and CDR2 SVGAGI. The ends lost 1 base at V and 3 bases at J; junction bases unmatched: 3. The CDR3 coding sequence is TGTGCCAGCAGTTACTACGACAGGGGGGACACTGAAGCTTTCTTT. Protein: CASSYYDRGDTEAFF.

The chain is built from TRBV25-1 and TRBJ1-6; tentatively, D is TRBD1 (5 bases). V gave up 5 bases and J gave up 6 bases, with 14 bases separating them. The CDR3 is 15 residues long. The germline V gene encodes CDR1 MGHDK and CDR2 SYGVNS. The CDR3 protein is CASSPSGGINSPLHF. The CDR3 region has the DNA TGTGCCAGCAGTCCCAGTGGGGGGATTAATTCACCCCTCCACTTT.